This T cell receptor beta chain was captured in a study of OX40 agonist ivuxolimab in advanced cancers. As for the study in general: Patients were infused with ivuxolimab every 2 weeks at 0.01 to 10 mg/kg.

V gave up 4 bases and J gave up 2 bases, with 15 bases separating them. Per germline, CDR1 SGHDT and CDR2 YYEEEE. The CDR3 covers 15 residues. Points on this clone: Antigen unknown.

Cycle 7 day 1, cycle 4 day 1, and baseline were the timepoints at which blood was sampled. Sequencing used immunoSEQ multiplex PCR; TCRdb keeps in-frame clones, though not all of them. The sample yields tens of thousands of clones, about 90% seen once. Study-level results: In the expanded peripheral T cells, antigen specificity was never determined. By week 6 at 0.1 to 3.0 mg/kg, blood CD4+ and CD8+ T cells had expanded clonally.

Material: CD4+ or CD8+ T cells sorted from blood, obtained in a trial of the OX40 agonist ivuxolimab. The chain carries TRBV5-6 and TRBJ1-2; possibly TRBD1 for D (5 bases). The TCR originated in an adult with an advanced solid tumor such as melanoma, head and neck, liver or kidney cancer. CDR3 protein: CASSGRGGQNYGYTF. Here the CDR3 DNA reads TGTGCCAGCAGCGGGAGGGGAGGGCAGAACTATGGCTACACCTTC.